This T cell receptor (beta chain) was captured in a study of T cells in Graves' hyperthyroidism and ophthalmopathy. The source material, RNA transcripts, was used to amplify TCR beta CDR3 regions. The HTBI primer set served for first-round RT-PCR of the TCR CDR3. TCRdb redid the calling of the multiplex PCR reads with MiXCR, one entry per CDR3 protein. The profile shows approximately 490,000 distinct CDR3 sequences, 20% to 25% of them singletons. Only a few counts were recorded for this clonotype. Its target is unknown. Germline loops: CDR1 KGHSH, CDR2 LQKENI. The ends were cut back, 6 bases at V and 3 bases at J, with 6 bases in the middle. The CDR3 is made up of 12 amino acids. The study's findings and limits: Most thyroid clonotypes expanded above 0.001 appeared in blood too.

This clonotype was obtained from a woman in her 70s with Graves' ophthalmopathy. Sequenced: blood. The V and J genes are TRBV18 and TRBJ2-1, with D possibly matching TRBD1 (6 bases). In nucleotides, the CDR3 is TGTGCCAGCTCGACAGGCTACAATGAGCAGTTCTTC. Translation: CASSTGYNEQFF.